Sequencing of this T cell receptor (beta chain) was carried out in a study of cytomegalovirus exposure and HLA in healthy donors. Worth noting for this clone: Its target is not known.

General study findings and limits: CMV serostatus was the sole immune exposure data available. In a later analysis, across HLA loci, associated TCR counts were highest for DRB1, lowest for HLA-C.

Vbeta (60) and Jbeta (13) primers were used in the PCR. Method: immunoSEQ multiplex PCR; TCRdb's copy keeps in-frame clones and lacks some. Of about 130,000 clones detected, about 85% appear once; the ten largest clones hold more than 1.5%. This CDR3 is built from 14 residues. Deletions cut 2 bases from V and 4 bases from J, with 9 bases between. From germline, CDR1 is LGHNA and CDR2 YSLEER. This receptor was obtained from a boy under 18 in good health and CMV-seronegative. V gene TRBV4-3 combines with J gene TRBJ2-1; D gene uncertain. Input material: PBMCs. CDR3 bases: TGCGCCAGCAGCCAACAGACTGAGTACAATGAGCAGTTCTTC. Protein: CASSQQTEYNEQFF.